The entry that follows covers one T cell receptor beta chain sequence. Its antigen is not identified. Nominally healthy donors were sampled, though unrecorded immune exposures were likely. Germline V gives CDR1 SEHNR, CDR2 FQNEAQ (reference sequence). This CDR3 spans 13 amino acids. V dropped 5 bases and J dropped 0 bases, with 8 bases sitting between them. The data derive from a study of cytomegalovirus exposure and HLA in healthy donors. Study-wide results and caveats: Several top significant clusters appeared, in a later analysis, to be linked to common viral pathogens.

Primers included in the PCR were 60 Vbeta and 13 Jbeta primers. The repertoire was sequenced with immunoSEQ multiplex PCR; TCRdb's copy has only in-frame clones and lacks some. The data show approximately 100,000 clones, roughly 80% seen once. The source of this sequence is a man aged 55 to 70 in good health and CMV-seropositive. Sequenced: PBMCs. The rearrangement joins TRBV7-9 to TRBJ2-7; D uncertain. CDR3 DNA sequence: TGTGCCAGCAGCCCCGACACCTCCTACGAGCAGTACTTC. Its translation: CASSPDTSYEQYF. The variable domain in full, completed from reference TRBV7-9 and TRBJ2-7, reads DTGVSQNPRHKITKRGQNVTFRCDPISEHNRLYWYRQTLGQGPEFLTYFQNEAQLEKSRLLSDRFSAERPKGSFSTLEIQRTEQGDSAMYLCASSPDTSYEQYFGPGTRLTVT.